These T cell receptor beta chains were read from a single sample in a study of graft-versus-host responses after intestinal transplantation. Sequenced by immunoSEQ multiplex PCR; TCRdb stores in-frame clones only, minus some. The sample includes some 64,000 clones, over 90% seen only once; the top ten take about 1.7%. Antigen specificity for these receptors is unknown. Sample: unstimulated CD8+ T cells sorted from spleen or lymph node cells, taken before transplant. These receptors were taken from a human donor who was the organ donor for an intestinal transplant. Both conserved end residues are part of each CDR3. Clone size is stated in some rows and not others, as once, few, many or a class when expanded.

CDR3 protein: CASSLGGASGYTF
clone size: once
V gene: TRBV28

CDR3 protein: CASSLGALEQYF
clone size: -
V gene: TRBV7-9

CDR3 protein: CASSFAPAGEFSVNEQFF
clone size: -
V gene: TRBV7-6

CDR3 protein: CASSPPRRGIATEAFF
clone size: -
V gene: TRBV5-1

CDR3 protein: CASSYPGMGEGRETQYF
clone size: -
V gene: TRBV5-6

CDR3 protein: CASSQVPQEPWGDEQYF
clone size: -
V gene: TRBV14

CDR3 protein: CASSPRDLGEQYF
clone size: -
V gene: TRBV19

CDR3 protein: CATSRGRSLTEEQYF
clone size: -
V gene: TRBV15

CDR3 protein: CASSLSTGGAAEQYF
clone size: once
V gene: TRBV27

CDR3 protein: CASSLRAYEQYF
clone size: -
V gene: TRBV11-2

CDR3 protein: CASTRSGGPDTQYF
clone size: -
V gene: TRBV5-1

CDR3 protein: CASSLGTGEYEQYF
clone size: -
V gene: TRBV4-1

CDR3 protein: CASSFGTAQMNTEAFF
clone size: -
V gene: TRBV5-1

CDR3 protein: CASSALAGTDTQYF
clone size: -
V gene: TRBV9

CDR3 protein: CASSGGGGDTGELFF
clone size: -
V gene: TRBV7-8

CDR3 protein: CAWSVWTSGREQFF
clone size: -
V gene: TRBV30

CDR3 protein: CASSPGLSYEQYF
clone size: -
V gene: TRBV11-2

CDR3 protein: CASSDPRASAGELFF
clone size: -
V gene: TRBV9

CDR3 protein: CASSEPGQGQYF
clone size: -
V gene: TRBV11-2

CDR3 protein: CASSQEVWTSGSNNEQFF
clone size: -
V gene: TRBV4-3

CDR3 protein: CASSWGQAYEQYF
clone size: -
V gene: TRBV5-5

CDR3 protein: CASGLANFVCRTGGGNTEAFF
clone size: -
V gene: TRBV12-5

CDR3 protein: CASNAGEQYF
clone size: -
V gene: TRBV2

CDR3 protein: CASSFVITDTQYF
clone size: -
V gene: TRBV27

CDR3 protein: CSARTTGPQYF
clone size: once
V gene: TRBV20-1

CDR3 protein: CAWSEAGTGVEKLFF
clone size: -
V gene: TRBV30

CDR3 protein: CASSSGLTNEQFF
clone size: -
V gene: TRBV28

CDR3 protein: CAWSVLREQFF
clone size: -
V gene: TRBV30

CDR3 protein: CSVVRWTGELFF
clone size: -
V gene: TRBV29-1

CDR3 protein: CASSPGMGELFF
clone size: -
V gene: TRBV19

CDR3 protein: CAFRTVQETQYF
clone size: -
V gene: TRBV10-2

CDR3 protein: CASSPGGFESSYEQYF
clone size: -
V gene: TRBV18

CDR3 protein: CASSGGTSGSGETQYF
clone size: -
V gene: TRBV9

CDR3 protein: CASSLKQGKQETQYF
clone size: -
V gene: TRBV9

CDR3 protein: CATRTGKTQYF
clone size: -
V gene: TRBV10-3

CDR3 protein: CASSSNRDRASQPQHF
clone size: -
V gene: TRBV28

CDR3 protein: CAWSPAGVGGYTF
clone size: -
V gene: TRBV30

CDR3 protein: CASSQEVGQVYNEQFF
clone size: few
V gene: TRBV4-1

CDR3 protein: CASSEGGDLYEQYF
clone size: -
V gene: TRBV6-1

CDR3 protein: CSVPGDTEAFF
clone size: -
V gene: TRBV29-1

CDR3 protein: CASSIGRNYGYTF
clone size: -
V gene: TRBV2

CDR3 protein: CASSFAGPNEQYF
clone size: -
V gene: TRBV7-9

CDR3 protein: CASSLTHRPGQGSDTQYF
clone size: -
V gene: TRBV7-9

CDR3 protein: CASSRTGYYNEQFF
clone size: once
V gene: TRBV13

CDR3 protein: CASSERLAGGLCGDTQYF
clone size: -
V gene: TRBV10-1

CDR3 protein: CASSVPSGHTGELFF
clone size: -
V gene: TRBV2

CDR3 protein: CASSTGQGDEKLFF
clone size: -
V gene: TRBV5-6

CDR3 protein: CASSPDSASYEQYF
clone size: -
V gene: TRBV27

CDR3 protein: CASSEGLMNTEAFF
clone size: -
V gene: TRBV2

CDR3 protein: CASSPVAGVVYNEQFF
clone size: -
V gene: TRBV18

CDR3 protein: CASSIKGSSYGYTF
clone size: -
V gene: TRBV21-1

CDR3 protein: CASSRGFEDTGELFF
clone size: once
V gene: TRBV28

CDR3 protein: CASTTVSGRLTDTQYF
clone size: -
V gene: TRBV7-2

CDR3 protein: CASSFTEEDEQYF
clone size: once
V gene: TRBV28

CDR3 protein: CASSLVAGGYNEQFF
clone size: few
V gene: TRBV5-6